This entry features one T cell receptor beta chain sequence. Study processing details: Scientists estimated how many nucleated cells there were by amplifying reference gene primers. Sequencing was performed with immunoSEQ multiplex PCR; in TCRdb, only in-frame clones are kept and a portion is missing. V and J calls and clone size are copied from that table; D and trimming were computed from the DNA. The sample consists of tens of thousands of clones, around 90% of them appearing once. Patients from Seattle were sampled longitudinally, starting during active infection. With 2 bases removed from V and 6 bases from J, the gap between germline ends came to 6 bases. CDR3 length equals 12 residues. The germline V gene has CDR1 SNHLY and CDR2 FYNNEI. This record belongs to a study of blood T cell repertoires in COVID-19. Overall study context: Acute and convalescent COVID-19 samples came from the United States, Italy and Spain. In each case, the material was cDNA or gDNA derived from T cells, B-cell-depleted T cells, or PBMCs.

Input material: peripheral blood. This receptor was obtained from a man aged 50 to 59 with COVID-19, enrolled during active disease. The V call is TRBV2, the J call TRBJ2-3; D call uncertain. The CDR3 spells CASSETRDTQYF. The DNA for the CDR3 is TGTGCCAGCAGTGAAACGAGGGATACGCAGTATTTT.